This is a list of T cell receptor beta chains from one sample in a study of CD8+ T cells in alopecia areata. TCRdb's copy holds only in-frame clones and misses some; the assay was immunoSEQ multiplex PCR. The sample includes roughly 200,000 clones, around 63% of them seen just once. The source was CD4+ T cells sorted from blood, collected at week 0. These receptors were taken from a human donor with alopecia areata. Each CDR3 is given with its conserved first and last residue. The D gene is left open where the match is weak. Clone sizes are given selectively: once, few, many, or a class where the clone is expanded.

DNA: TGTGCCAGCAGCTTAATAAGCGGGGGCCAGACAAGCACAGATACGCAGTATTTT; CDR3: CASSLISGGQTSTDTQYF; size: .; V: TRBV11-2; J: TRBJ2-3; length: 18; D: TRBD2
DNA: TGTGCCAGCAGTTTACAAGCTAGAGGGCTGGAGCAGTACTTC; CDR3: CASSLQARGLEQYF; size: few; V: TRBV27; J: TRBJ2-7; length: 14; D: .
DNA: TGCAGCGTGGCCAAAGATTACAGGGCCCAAGAGACCCAGTACTTC; CDR3: CSVAKDYRAQETQYF; size: .; V: TRBV29-1; J: TRBJ2-5; length: 15; D: .
DNA: TGTGCCAGCAGCCCCCGGCATAGGGGGCCCGCAGAAGGGGCCAACGTCCTGACTTTC; CDR3: CASSPRHRGPAEGANVLTF; size: few; V: TRBV7-3; J: TRBJ2-6; length: 19; D: TRBD1
DNA: TGTGCCAGCAGCGCCGGGGTAGCGGACACAGATACGCAGTATTTT; CDR3: CASSAGVADTDTQYF; size: .; V: TRBV9; J: TRBJ2-3; length: 15; D: .
DNA: TGCAGTGCTAGAAGACCCTCAGAGCAGTTCTTC; CDR3: CSARRPSEQFF; size: .; V: TRBV20-1; J: TRBJ2-1; length: 11; D: .
DNA: TGTGCCAGCAGTGGGGACAGGGACGAGCAGTACTTC; CDR3: CASSGDRDEQYF; size: few; V: TRBV25-1; J: TRBJ2-7; length: 12; D: TRBD1
DNA: TGTGCCAGCAGGTCTTATTCCCTTTTCCAAGAGACCCAGTACTTC; CDR3: CASRSYSLFQETQYF; size: .; V: TRBV6-5; J: TRBJ2-5; length: 15; D: .
DNA: TGTGCCTGGAGTCGGCCTCCTTCCTACGAGCAGTACTTC; CDR3: CAWSRPPSYEQYF; size: once; V: TRBV30; J: TRBJ2-7; length: 13; D: .
DNA: TGTGCCAGCAGCCGAAGGGATTTAACGACTGAAGCTTTCTTT; CDR3: CASSRRDLTTEAFF; size: .; V: TRBV5-6; J: TRBJ1-1; length: 14; D: .
DNA: TGCAGCGTGGAGGGGAGCCGGGACAGTCGTCAAGAGACCCAGTACTTC; CDR3: CSVEGSRDSRQETQYF; size: .; V: TRBV29-1; J: TRBJ2-5; length: 16; D: .
DNA: TGTGCCTGGAATTTCCGACAGAGCTCTGGGGCCAACGTCCTGACTTTC; CDR3: CAWNFRQSSGANVLTF; size: .; V: TRBV30; J: TRBJ2-6; length: 16; D: .
DNA: TGTGCCAGCCTCAGTTCGGGGAGGCGGCATGGCTACACCTTC; CDR3: CASLSSGRRHGYTF; size: .; V: TRBV7-2; J: TRBJ1-2; length: 14; D: .
DNA: TGTGCCTGGACCCCAACGGGGGGTTGGCCAGATACGCAGTATTTT; CDR3: CAWTPTGGWPDTQYF; size: .; V: TRBV30; J: TRBJ2-3; length: 15; D: TRBD2
DNA: TGTGCCAGTTCCGTTAAGGGCGCCGGGAGTGGCTACACCTTC; CDR3: CASSVKGAGSGYTF; size: few; V: TRBV2; J: TRBJ1-2; length: 14; D: .
DNA: TGCAGCGTCGAAAAGACAGGGGGAAACCCTGAAGCTTTCTTT; CDR3: CSVEKTGGNPEAFF; size: .; V: TRBV29-1; J: TRBJ1-1; length: 14; D: TRBD1
DNA: TGTGCCAGCAGCCGGGAATCGAGGCGCGTTCCCGGGGAACTGTTTTTT; CDR3: CASSRESRRVPGELFF; size: .; V: TRBV7-9; J: TRBJ1-4; length: 16; D: .
DNA: TGCGCCAGCAGCCAAGATGACGGAACTAGGGAGCTGTTTTTT; CDR3: CASSQDDGTRELFF; size: few; V: TRBV4-3; J: TRBJ2-2; length: 14; D: .
DNA: TGCGCCAGCAGCTTGGCATCGGGCTACGAGCAGTACTTC; CDR3: CASSLASGYEQYF; size: few; V: TRBV5-1; J: TRBJ2-7; length: 13; D: .
DNA: TGTGCCAGCATCAACTCAGGGAGATCGGGGGAGCTGTTTTTT; CDR3: CASINSGRSGELFF; size: many; V: TRBV2; J: TRBJ2-2; length: 14; D: .
DNA: TGCGCCAGCAGCTTGAGGACAGGGGTTGAAAAACTGTTTTTT; CDR3: CASSLRTGVEKLFF; size: .; V: TRBV5-1; J: TRBJ1-4; length: 14; D: TRBD1
DNA: TGCGCCAGCAGCCAACAAGACCTGACAGGGGCATATGACGAGCAGTACTTC; CDR3: CASSQQDLTGAYDEQYF; size: .; V: TRBV4-3; J: TRBJ2-7; length: 17; D: TRBD1
DNA: TGCAGCGTTGGGGAGGGCGCCGTTAACTATGGCTACACCTTC; CDR3: CSVGEGAVNYGYTF; size: .; V: TRBV29-1; J: TRBJ1-2; length: 14; D: .
DNA: TGTGCCAGCAGTGAATTGGGACAGGGGGCCGCAGAGCCCCAGCATTTT; CDR3: CASSELGQGAAEPQHF; size: few; V: TRBV10-3; J: TRBJ1-5; length: 16; D: TRBD1
DNA: TGTGCCAGCAGCCCAGGACGGAGCCAAGAGACCCAGTACTTC; CDR3: CASSPGRSQETQYF; size: .; V: TRBV7-2; J: TRBJ2-5; length: 14; D: .
DNA: TGTGCCAGCAAAGCGGGGGGTGTTCGGGAGCTGTTTTTT; CDR3: CASKAGGVRELFF; size: once; V: TRBV27; J: TRBJ2-2; length: 13; D: TRBD2
DNA: TGTGCCAGCAGCTTAGAAGAGGATACGCAGTATTTT; CDR3: CASSLEEDTQYF; size: .; V: TRBV11-1; J: TRBJ2-3; length: 12; D: .
DNA: TGTGCCTGGAGCGGGGGCGACAATCAGCCCCAGCATTTT; CDR3: CAWSGGDNQPQHF; size: many; V: TRBV30; J: TRBJ1-5; length: 13; D: .
DNA: TGTGCCAGCAGTAGGGGCGGGGGGCCATTGAGAGAGCAGTTCTTC; CDR3: CASSRGGGPLREQFF; size: few; V: TRBV25-1; J: TRBJ2-1; length: 15; D: TRBD2
DNA: TGTGCCAGCAGTGAAGAGACTTTTTATGAGCAGTTCTTC; CDR3: CASSEETFYEQFF; size: .; V: TRBV6-1; J: TRBJ2-1; length: 13; D: .
DNA: TGTGCCAGCAGCTTAGAAACATACTACGAGCAGTACTTC; CDR3: CASSLETYYEQYF; size: .; V: TRBV11-3; J: TRBJ2-7; length: 13; D: .
DNA: TGCGCCAGCAGCTTGGATGGCAGAAACTATGGCTACACCTTC; CDR3: CASSLDGRNYGYTF; size: .; V: TRBV5-1; J: TRBJ1-2; length: 14; D: .
DNA: TGCAGCGTTGAGGGCCTCAGGGGCCCAGATACGCAGTATTTT; CDR3: CSVEGLRGPDTQYF; size: once; V: TRBV29-1; J: TRBJ2-3; length: 14; D: .
DNA: TGTGCCAGCAGTGAAGGGGGTGGCTACACCTTC; CDR3: CASSEGGGYTF; size: .; V: TRBV2; J: TRBJ1-2; length: 11; D: .
DNA: TGTGCCACCAGCAGAGATATGGTACAGACGGATTCACCCCTCCACTTT; CDR3: CATSRDMVQTDSPLHF; size: once; V: TRBV15; J: TRBJ1-6; length: 16; D: .
DNA: TGCGCCAGCAGCCCACAGACAGTACATGGCTACACCTTC; CDR3: CASSPQTVHGYTF; size: .; V: TRBV5-1; J: TRBJ1-2; length: 13; D: .
DNA: TGTGCCAGCAGCTTAACGATGACGGTAGCCAAAAACATTCAGTACTTC; CDR3: CASSLTMTVAKNIQYF; size: few; V: TRBV5-5; J: TRBJ2-4; length: 16; D: .
DNA: TGCGCCAGCAGCCAAGTGCAGGGGGCCTACGAGCAGTACTTC; CDR3: CASSQVQGAYEQYF; size: .; V: TRBV4-3; J: TRBJ2-7; length: 14; D: TRBD1
DNA: TGTGCCTGGAGTGTACATTCGACAGGGGGTGGCTACACCTTC; CDR3: CAWSVHSTGGGYTF; size: .; V: TRBV30; J: TRBJ1-2; length: 14; D: TRBD1
DNA: TGTGCCAGCAGTTTATTTTACGGGCAGGGGCGTCTGGGAGAGCAGTACTTC; CDR3: CASSLFYGQGRLGEQYF; size: .; V: TRBV27; J: TRBJ2-7; length: 17; D: .
DNA: TGTGCCAGCAGTGCTCAACAGGGGCAAGAGACCCAGTACTTC; CDR3: CASSAQQGQETQYF; size: .; V: TRBV6-1; J: TRBJ2-5; length: 14; D: TRBD1
DNA: TGCGCCAGCAGCCAAGTGGACGGCTATGGCTACACCTTC; CDR3: CASSQVDGYGYTF; size: .; V: TRBV4-3; J: TRBJ1-2; length: 13; D: .